In this sample, the clone carrying this TCR beta chain turned up once. The antigen is undetermined. The data belong to a study of blood T cells in healthy people across ages. The study, taken as a whole, reports: Both naive CD4+ cell counts and diversity were greater in long-lived donors than in aged donors. Not knowing donor CMV status may have confounded expanded clonotype changes.

The draw of peripheral blood yielded around 9.6 milliliters from each donor. No fewer than 7 million PBMCs went into each sample. CDR1 and CDR2 (germline): ENHRY, SYGVKD. V was pared by 6 bases and J by 3 bases, with 11 bases between. The CDR3 sequence is 13 residues long. A second PCR of roughly 7 to 11 cycles used a sample-barcoded 5' primer and a J-beta primer mix. TCRdb passed the 5' RACE reads through MiXCR, listing each CDR3 protein once. Here the sample spans around 1,800,000 distinct CDR3 sequences, about 39% being singletons. The V gene is TRBV10-3, the J gene TRBJ1-2, with D uncertain. Sequencing was performed on blood. The sequence derives from a human donor in good health. The CDR3 protein is CAIRRGQDYGYTF. The CDR3 DNA is TGTGCCATCAGGCGGGGTCAGGACTATGGCTACACCTTC.